Sequencing of this T cell receptor beta chain was carried out in a study of shared clonotypes between healthy human individuals. TCRdb's copy holds only in-frame clones and misses some; the assay was immunoSEQ multiplex PCR. The sample consists of roughly 1,500,000 clones, approximately 98% of them appearing once. The clonotype was recovered from a man younger than 40 in good health. The sequenced material came from naive CD4+ T cells sorted from blood. Subset meaning: CD45RA+ positively selected.

The CDR3 loop reads CASSLSGSQHYGYTF. DNA for the CDR3: TGTGCCAGCAGTTTATCAGGGTCGCAGCACTATGGCTACACCTTC. The gene calls are TRBV28 and TRBJ1-2, with D possibly TRBD1 on 5 matching bases. Germline V gene sequence: CDR1 MDHEN, CDR2 SYDVKM. V was pared by 1 base and J by 3 bases, with 12 bases between. The CDR3 consists of 15 residues.